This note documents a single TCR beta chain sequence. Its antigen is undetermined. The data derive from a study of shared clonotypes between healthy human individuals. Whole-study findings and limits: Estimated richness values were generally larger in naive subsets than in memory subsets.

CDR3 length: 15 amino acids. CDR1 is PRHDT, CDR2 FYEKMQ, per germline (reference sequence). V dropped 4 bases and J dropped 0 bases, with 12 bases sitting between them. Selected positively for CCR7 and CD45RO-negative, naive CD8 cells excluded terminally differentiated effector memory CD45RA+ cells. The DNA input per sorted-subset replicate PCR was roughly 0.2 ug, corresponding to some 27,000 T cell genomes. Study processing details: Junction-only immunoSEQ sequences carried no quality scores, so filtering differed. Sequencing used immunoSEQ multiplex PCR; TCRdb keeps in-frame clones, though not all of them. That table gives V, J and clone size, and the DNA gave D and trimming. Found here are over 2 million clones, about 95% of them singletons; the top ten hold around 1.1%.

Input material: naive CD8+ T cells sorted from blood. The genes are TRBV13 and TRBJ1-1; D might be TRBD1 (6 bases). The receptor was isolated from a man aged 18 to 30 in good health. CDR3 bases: TGTGCCAGCAGCTCCCTACAGGGAATGAACACTGAAGCTTTCTTT. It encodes CASSSLQGMNTEAFF.